This TCR beta chain derives from a study of cytomegalovirus exposure and HLA in healthy donors. The CDR3 is 12 residues long. The germline V and J ends were trimmed by 2 bases and 7 bases, with 8 bases remaining between them. Germline V lookup: CDR1 LGHNT, CDR2 FRNRAP. Notes on the study in general: The authors listed approximately 150 TCR beta chains as cytomegalovirus-associated. An analysis that was carried out later associated 16,951 TCR beta sequences with HLA alleles at 0.05 false discovery rate. Apparent HLA restriction characterized most CMV-associated TCR beta chains in a later analysis.

As to this clone: As yet, its antigen is unknown.

With 60 Vbeta and 13 Jbeta primers, the PCR was carried out. Assay used: immunoSEQ multiplex PCR; TCRdb lists only in-frame clones, some missing. This sample has over 100,000 clones, with around 79% found just once. The sequence was collected from a woman between 40 and 50 years old in good health and CMV-seronegative. The material sequenced was PBMCs. The chain uses TRBV12-5 and TRBJ1-2; TRBD1 might be the D (5 bases). The CDR3 loop reads CASGLSRVGYTF. CDR3 nucleotides: TGTGCTAGTGGTTTGTCCAGGGTTGGCTACACCTTC.